Following are 7 T cell receptor beta chains from one sample sequenced in a study of a mutant IDH1 vaccine in newly diagnosed glioma. Time point reported: week 11, during vaccination. In the vaccine, a single dose held 300 ug of the mutant IDH1 20-mer peptide, along with topical imiquimod. These receptors lack a known antigen. Clones were read by immunoSEQ multiplex PCR, and TCRdb kept only the in-frame ones, dropping some. In the table there are 57,000 or so clones, roughly 80% of which are singletons. The specimen comprised PBMCs, sampled from a glioma patient whose treatment included an IDH1 peptide vaccine. All receptors derive from a man younger than 40 with glioma.

This clone appeared a single time. The CDR3 loop is CATKAVASNYGYTF. For the CDR3, the DNA is TGTGCCACCAAGGCAGTAGCCTCTAACTATGGCTACACCTTC. The rearrangement joins TRBV15 to TRBJ1-2; D gene unclear. Germline CDR1 LNHNV, CDR2 YYDKDF (reference sequence). Trimming left V 7 bases short and J 0 bases short, with 12 bases between. The CDR3 spans 14 residues.

By share, this clone counts as medium-sized. V is TRBV7-9 and J is TRBJ1-1, with D hard to call. The CDR3 is made up of 16 amino acids. Trimming pared 5 bases from V and 2 bases from J, leaving 18 bases between. The germline CDR1 and CDR2 sequences are SEHNR and FQNEAQ (reference sequence). CDR3 nucleotides: TGTGCCAGCAGCGGAAGGGCCCCCCAAGCAAACACTGAAGCTTTCTTT. This translates into CASSGRAPQANTEAFF.

The chain is built from TRBV7-9 and TRBJ2-7, with 7 bases lining up with TRBD2. J gave up 2 bases and V 2 bases, and 3 bases lay outside the gene matches. The CDR3 has 14 amino acids. The V gene's germline CDR1 is SEHNR and CDR2 FQNEAQ (reference sequence). CDR3 coding DNA: TGTGCCAGCAGCTTATTGGCGGGGGCCTACGAGCAGTACTTC. Encoded protein: CASSLLAGAYEQYF.

This chain joins TRBV13 and TRBJ1-6; D not resolved. CDR1 is PRHDT, CDR2 FYEKMQ, per germline (reference sequence). The CDR3 extends over 12 amino acids. Between the trimmed V and J ends, which lost 4 bases and 14 bases, there was a span of 12 bases. CDR3 sequence reads: CASSSLPGALHF. The CDR3 region has the DNA TGTGCCAGCAGCTCCCTGCCCGGGGCCCTCCACTTT.

The J gene is TRBJ1-2, the V gene TRBV6-4, with TRBD1 as a possible D gene (5 bases). CDR3 size: 15 residues. V gave up 5 bases and J gave up 1 base, with 14 bases separating them. Germline V lookup: CDR1 MRHNA, CDR2 SNTAGT. CDR3 amino acids: CASSPRDGINYGYTF. The CDR3 nucleotides read TGTGCCAGCAGTCCCCGGGACGGGATTAACTATGGCTACACCTTC.

The rearrangement joins TRBV2 to TRBJ1-1, with TRBD1 as a possible D gene (5 bases). The CDR3 consists of 11 residues. Germline V CDR1 and CDR2: SNHLY, FYNNEI. The V and J ends lost 8 bases and 8 bases respectively, with 12 bases between them. The CDR3 sequence is CASGRQFEAFF. CDR3 nucleotides: TGTGCCAGCGGTAGACAGTTCGAAGCTTTCTTT.

The chain carries TRBV28 and TRBJ1-1, with D perhaps matching TRBD1 (5 bases). The CDR3 length is 14 residues. Looked up from germline, CDR1 is MDHEN and CDR2 is SYDVKM. Between the trimmed V and J ends, which lost 6 bases and 3 bases, there was a span of 14 bases. CDR3 sequence: CASSLPPGDTEAFF. The CDR3 region has the DNA TGTGCCAGCAGCCTCCCACCGGGGGACACTGAAGCTTTCTTT. Variable domain in full (rest from reference TRBV28 and TRBJ1-1): DVKVTQSSRYLVKRTGEKVFLECVQDMDHENMFWYRQDPGLGLRLIYFSYDVKMKEKGDIPEGYSVSREKKERFSLILESASTNQTSMYLCASSLPPGDTEAFFGQGTRLTVV.